These 10 T cell receptor beta chains were all obtained from the same sample, sequenced in a study of T cell responses to AZD1222 COVID-19 vaccine (TCRdb year 2021). Preparation of the library involved the immunoSEQ multiplex PCR assay. Sourced from immuneACCESS, this table was stored by TCRdb with only in-frame sequences that have V and J called. A share of the clones is absent; for the studies checked, an unresolved V gene accounts for under half, and the remainder has no known explanation. For this sample the table gives about 83,000 clones, of which 86% were detected only once. The ten biggest clones cover 7.5% to 9% of the sample. The sample's time point label is to be understood as: baseline before first vaccination. The material was peripheral blood, obtained on day 0 of AZD1222 vaccination. The receptors stem from an adult in good health.

The chain has TRBV27 and TRBJ1-1; D remains ambiguous. Trimming removed 5 bases from V and 5 bases from J, with 15 bases in between. There are 14 residues in the CDR3. Germline loops: CDR1 MNHEY, CDR2 SMNVEV (reference sequence). The CDR3 reads CASSTPTKRTEAFF. The CDR3 bases are TGTGCCAGCAGTACCCCGACCAAGAGGACTGAAGCTTTCTTT.

This clone appeared a single time. The chain is built from TRBV27 and TRBJ2-1; no firm D call. Germline lookup yields CDR1 MNHEY and CDR2 SMNVEV (reference sequence). V was clipped by 1 base and J by 0 bases, with 13 bases between them. The CDR3 covers 17 residues. The CDR3 protein is CASSLYPPGTSYNEQFF. The CDR3, as DNA: TGTGCCAGCAGTTTATACCCGCCGGGTACCTCCTACAATGAGCAGTTCTTC.

In this sample, this clone turned up a few times. Here the CDR3 reads CASSLRVARTDTQYF. The CDR3 DNA reads TGTGCCAGCAGCCTGCGGGTAGCGCGGACAGATACGCAGTATTTT. This chain uses TRBV7-8 with TRBJ2-3; the D gene is possibly TRBD2 (5 bases). V was clipped by 5 bases and J by 3 bases, with 15 bases between them. Germline V gives CDR1 SGHVS, CDR2 FQNEAQ. The CDR3 spans 15 residues.

This clone has just one count. The chain employs TRBV25-1 and TRBJ2-3; the D gene is possibly TRBD1 (5 bases). The CDR3 spans 14 residues. Per germline, CDR1 MGHDK and CDR2 SYGVNS. V was cut by 3 bases and J by 5 bases, with 12 bases left in between. CDR3 nucleotides: TGTGCCAGCAGTGAGAGGCAGGGCCTAGATACGCAGTATTTT. Translation: CASSERQGLDTQYF.

The rearrangement uses TRBV19 and TRBJ2-2; perhaps D is TRBD1 or TRBD2 (6 bases each). The CDR3 has 15 residues. Trimming removed 4 bases at V and 5 bases at J, with 14 bases between. Germline-derived CDR1 and CDR2 are LNHDA and SQIVND (reference sequence). The CDR3 sequence is CASSSRGGGTGELFF. CDR3 DNA sequence: TGTGCCAGTAGTAGCCGCGGAGGGGGGACCGGGGAGCTGTTTTTT.

V and J are TRBV2 and TRBJ1-1; a weak D match, TRBD1 (5 bases). The CDR3 contains 13 residues. Germline loops: CDR1 SNHLY, CDR2 FYNNEI. Trimming pared 6 bases from V and 1 base from J, leaving 9 bases between. The CDR3 nucleotides read TGTGCCAGCAGGAGACAGAGGAACACTGAAGCTTTCTTT. Translating gives CASRRQRNTEAFF.

The chain links TRBV13 to TRBJ2-2; 7 bases align to TRBD1. Trimming cost V 5 bases and J 5 bases; bases outside gene matches: 11. Germline V lookup: CDR1 PRHDT, CDR2 FYEKMQ (reference sequence). The CDR3 spans 16 residues. DNA of the CDR3: TGTGCCAGCAGCCCCAGTGGACAGGATAAAACCGGGGAGCTGTTTTTT. Its protein is CASSPSGQDKTGELFF.

Notes on this clone: Other nucleotide sequences in the sample specify the same CDR3. J is TRBJ1-1 and V is TRBV6-5, with unresolved D. Trimming cost V 0 bases and J 8 bases, with 13 bases left between them. Germline CDR1 MNHEY, CDR2 SVGAGI. CDR3 length: 14 amino acids. The CDR3 is CASSYSGPLGEAFF. CDR3 DNA sequence: TGTGCCAGCAGTTACTCAGGGCCACTCGGGGAAGCTTTCTTT.

The chain couples TRBV28 to TRBJ1-1, with D perhaps TRBD1 (6 bases). Germline values: CDR1 MDHEN, CDR2 SYDVKM. CDR3 length equals 14 residues. Between the trimmed V and J ends, which lost 8 bases and 0 bases, there was a span of 13 bases. The CDR3 DNA reads TGTGCCAGCGATACAGGGTTGGTGAACACTGAAGCTTTCTTT. As protein: CASDTGLVNTEAFF.

This chain connects TRBV4-1 to TRBJ1-1; D perhaps matches TRBD1 (5 bases). Trimming removed 1 base at V and 4 bases at J, with 19 bases between. From germline, CDR1 is MGHRA and CDR2 YSYEKL. The CDR3 totals 17 residues. The CDR3 sequence is CASSQGYKRGRGTEAFF. CDR3 sequence (DNA): TGCGCCAGCAGCCAAGGGTACAAGCGGGGGAGGGGCACTGAAGCTTTCTTT.